This T cell receptor beta chain was sequenced for a study of shared clonotypes between healthy human individuals. This CDR3 spans 14 amino acids. Trimming cost V 1 base and J 8 bases, with 14 bases left between them. Per germline, CDR1 MGHRA and CDR2 YSYEKL. The repertoire was sequenced with immunoSEQ multiplex PCR; TCRdb's copy has only in-frame clones and lacks some. This sample has some 2.1 million clones; roughly 93% occur once, and the top ten carry less than 2%. It was CD45RO-negative cells, positively selected for CCR7, that made up naive CD8 cells, with terminally differentiated effector memory CD45RA+ cells excluded.

The specimen was naive CD8+ T cells from PBMCs. The V gene is TRBV4-1, the J gene TRBJ1-2; the D gene is possibly TRBD1 (5 bases). The clonotype comes from a man aged 18 to 35 in good health. Some clones in this sample may be carry-over from other donors' samples. Written as DNA, the CDR3 is TGCGCCAGCAGCCAAGCTCGGGGGGTCGGCGGCTACACCTTC. Translating it yields CASSQARGVGGYTF.